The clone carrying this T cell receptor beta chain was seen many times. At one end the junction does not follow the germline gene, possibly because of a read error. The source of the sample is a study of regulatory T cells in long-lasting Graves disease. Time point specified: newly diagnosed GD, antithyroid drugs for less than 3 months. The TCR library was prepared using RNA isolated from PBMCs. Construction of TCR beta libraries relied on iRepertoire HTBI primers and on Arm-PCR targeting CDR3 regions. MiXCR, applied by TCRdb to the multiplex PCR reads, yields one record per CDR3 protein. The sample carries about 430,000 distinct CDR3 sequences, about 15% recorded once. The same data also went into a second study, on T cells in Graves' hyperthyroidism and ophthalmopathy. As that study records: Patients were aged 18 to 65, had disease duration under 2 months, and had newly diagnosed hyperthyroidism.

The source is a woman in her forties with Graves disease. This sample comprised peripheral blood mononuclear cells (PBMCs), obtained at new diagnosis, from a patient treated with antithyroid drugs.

CDR3 region: CASSLRGGESNQPQHF. The CDR3 DNA reads TGTGCCAGCAGCTTAAGAGGGGGCGAGAGCAATCAGCCACAGCATTTT. This chain uses TRBV7-8 with TRBJ1-5, with 7 bases fitting TRBD1. The germline CDR1 and CDR2 sequences are SGHVS and FQNEAQ. This CDR3 is built from 16 residues.